In its sample, the clone carrying this T cell receptor (beta chain) was seen once. Its antigen remains unidentified. This sample stems from a study of identical twins. General observations from the study: In cord blood, abundant beta clonotypes had fewer insertions; memory showed no trend.

Template switching added a universal primer binding site, and final cDNA carried unique molecular identifiers. TCRdb redid the calling of the 5' RACE reads with MiXCR, one entry per CDR3 protein. The repertoire has 400,000 to 500,000 distinct CDR3 sequences, over 11% of them found once; the top ten carry approximately 0.98%. The donor group consisted entirely of healthy Caucasians. The CDR3 runs 17 residues. Germline V gene data show CDR1 as SGHDT and CDR2 as YYEEEE. V was trimmed by 2 bases and J by 1 base, leaving 18 bases between them. The data were also submitted as part of a second study, on yellow fever vaccine responses in identical twins. In that study: Reportedly, the response of twins' T cells to the vaccine seemed partly convergent, partly personalized.

The TCR was taken from a woman under 30 in good health. V and J are TRBV5-6 and TRBJ2-5; unclear D gene. The specimen was CD4+ T cells sorted from blood. The CDR3 reads CASSFGLPGFPQETQYF. The CDR3 DNA reads as TGTGCCAGCAGCTTCGGGCTACCGGGCTTCCCCCAAGAGACCCAGTACTTC.